Listed below are T cell receptor beta chains from one sample, sequenced in a study of a mutant IDH1 vaccine in newly diagnosed glioma. Produced via immunoSEQ multiplex PCR; TCRdb's table is partial and in-frame only. Among some 67,000 clones listed, approximately 82% were seen once. The specimen was peripheral blood mononuclear cells (PBMCs), collected from a glioma patient treated with radiotherapy, temozolomide or both. All receptors derive from a woman under 30 with glioma. Some clones in this sample may be carry-over from other donors' samples. CDR3s include the opening cysteine and the closing phenylalanine or tryptophan. D genes are given only for firm matches. Only part of the rows carry a size: once, few, many, or a class if the clone is expanded.

>.|TRBD1|TRBJ1-2|TRBV6-1
CASSLDRGQHGYTF
TGTGCCAGCAGCCTTGACAGGGGTCAACATGGCTACACCTTC
>.|.|TRBJ1-3|TRBV27
CASSPGKGPTGNTIYF
TGTGCCAGCAGTCCTGGGAAGGGCCCGACGGGAAACACCATATATTTT
>.|TRBD2|TRBJ2-7|TRBV5-1
CASSQAGDLYEQYF
TGCGCCAGCAGCCAGGCGGGGGATCTCTACGAGCAGTACTTC
>.|TRBD1|TRBJ1-1|TRBV9
CASSPRQGAFYAEAFF
TGTGCCAGCAGCCCAAGACAGGGGGCGTTTTACGCTGAAGCTTTCTTT
>.|.|TRBJ1-4|TRBV5-1
CASSFDSLNEKLFF
TGCGCCAGCAGCTTCGACAGTCTAAATGAAAAACTGTTTTTT
>few|TRBD2|TRBJ2-1|TRBV9
CASSGGLAGGPQFF
TGTGCCAGCAGCGGAGGACTAGCGGGAGGACCGCAGTTCTTC
>.|.|TRBJ2-7|TRBV6-5
CASSYWYGHSYEQYF
TGTGCCAGCAGTTACTGGTACGGACACTCCTACGAGCAGTACTTC
>.|.|TRBJ1-4|TRBV7-9
CASSFIGGADNEKLFF
TGTGCCAGCAGCTTCATAGGGGGGGCTGATAATGAAAAACTGTTTTTT
>.|.|TRBJ2-5|TRBV29-1
CSVIFGGGETQYF
TGCAGCGTTATTTTCGGGGGCGGAGAGACCCAGTACTTC
>.|.|TRBJ2-5|TRBV5-4
CASSPQRTLRETQYF
TGTGCCAGCAGCCCACAGCGGACCCTAAGGGAGACCCAGTACTTC
>.|.|TRBJ1-5|TRBV6-1
CASSEIPSGQPQHF
TGTGCCAGCAGTGAAATCCCCAGCGGCCAGCCCCAGCATTTT
>.|.|TRBJ1-1|TRBV9
CASSVSGGNTEAFF
TGTGCCAGCAGCGTCTCAGGCGGGAACACTGAAGCTTTCTTT
>.|.|TRBJ1-5|TRBV6-5
CASSLQRGSNQPQHF
TGTGCCAGCAGTCTCCAAAGGGGTAGCAATCAGCCCCAGCATTTT
>.|TRBD1|TRBJ2-2|TRBV29-1
CSVMVGTGGSNTGELFF
TGCAGCGTTATGGTCGGGACAGGGGGCTCGAACACCGGGGAGCTGTTTTTT
>.|.|TRBJ1-1|TRBV5-1
CASSQQRRDTEAFF
TGCGCCAGCAGCCAACAACGTAGAGACACTGAAGCTTTCTTT
>.|.|TRBJ1-2|TRBV29-1
CSGGGRGEGYTF
TGCAGCGGGGGAGGCAGGGGAGAAGGCTACACCTTC
>.|.|TRBJ2-3|TRBV6-6
CASSPGGGEATDTQYF
TGTGCCAGCAGTCCCGGAGGCGGGGAAGCAACAGATACGCAGTATTTT